This T cell receptor (beta chain) was found in a study of cytomegalovirus exposure and HLA in healthy donors. The PCR had 60 Vbeta and 13 Jbeta primers. TCRdb's table, derived via immunoSEQ multiplex PCR, lists solely in-frame clones and lacks some. The data show under 150,000 clones, 60% to 85% seen once. As to this clone: The antigen remains unidentified.

Study-wide points: Later analysis demonstrated an association between a missense DCLRE1C variant and TCR beta V- and J-gene trimming. By HLA locus, TCR association rates varied in a later analysis, with DRB1 showing the most and HLA-C the fewest. The study put some 150 TCR beta chains on its list as cytomegalovirus-associated. The later analysis indicated that the majority of CMV-associated TCR beta chains appeared HLA-restricted.

The CDR3 extends over 14 amino acids. Between the trimmed V and J ends, which lost 5 bases and 6 bases, there was a span of 16 bases. Germline V gene data show CDR1 as MNHEY and CDR2 as SMNVEV (reference sequence). The clonotype comes from a woman younger than 30 in good health and CMV-seronegative. The specimen was PBMCs. The rearrangement uses TRBV27 and TRBJ1-2; D might be TRBD1 (6 bases). The CDR3 is CASSGSQGWNGYTF. In DNA, the CDR3 is TGTGCCAGCAGTGGGTCCCAGGGGTGGAATGGCTACACCTTC.